The 18 T cell receptor beta chains below all came from one sample that was sequenced in a study of CD8 T cells in Susac syndrome. RNA in amounts of roughly 0.5 to 1 ug was reverse transcribed with random hexamers. MiXCR was run by TCRdb on the immunoSEQ multiplex PCR reads, yielding one entry per CDR3 protein. The repertoire holds 160,000 or so distinct CDR3 sequences, roughly 93% seen once, with over 0.11% in the top ten. The specimen sequenced was CD4+ T cells from PBMCs. These receptors were taken from a human donor in good health.

V usage is TRBV20-1 and J usage is TRBJ2-2, with TRBD1 identical over 10 bases. Trimming at V came to 5 bases and at J to 9 bases, leaving 9 bases not matched to a gene. The CDR3 has 14 residues. The germline gives CDR1 DFQATT, CDR2 SNEGSKA (reference sequence). CDR3 in DNA: TGCAGTGCTCCGAAGGGGACAGGGGTTCGGGAGCTGTTTTTT. Its translation is CSAPKGTGVRELFF.

This clonotype was detected only once. The CDR3 loop reads CASSFRLSYEQYF. DNA for the CDR3: TGTGCCAGCAGTTTCCGACTTTCCTACGAGCAGTACTTC. The chain uses TRBV12-3 or TRBV12-4 and TRBJ2-7; no clear D. V was shortened by 3 bases and J by 1 base, with 7 bases between the two germline ends. The CDR3 loop spans 13 amino acids.

The rearrangement joins TRBV2 to TRBJ1-4; a possible D gene is TRBD1 (5 bases). V was cut by 3 bases and J by 7 bases, with 15 bases left in between. This CDR3 region has 15 residues. The germline V gene encodes CDR1 SNHLY and CDR2 FYNNEI. The CDR3 region has the DNA TGTGCCAGCAGTGACAGGGATGACGGGGCTGAAAAACTGTTTTTT. As protein: CASSDRDDGAEKLFF.

The CDR3 spells CASSQGRGGTEAFF. The CDR3 coding sequence is TGTGCCAGCAGCCAAGGGAGGGGTGGAACTGAAGCTTTCTTT. The V gene is TRBV3-1, the J gene TRBJ1-1; D perhaps matches TRBD1 (5 bases). Germline CDR1 LGHDT, CDR2 YNNKEL (reference sequence). CDR3 length: 14 residues. The germline V and J ends were trimmed by 1 base and 5 bases, with 11 bases remaining between them.

This clonotype was counted a single time. This CDR3 reads CASSTGISEAFF. CDR3 nucleotides: TGTGCCAGCAGTACAGGGATATCTGAAGCTTTCTTT. This chain connects TRBV6-5 to TRBJ1-1, with TRBD1 as a possible D gene (6 bases). CDR1 MNHEY and CDR2 SVGAGI come from the germline V gene. Trimming left V 5 bases short and J 6 bases short, with 10 bases between. The CDR3 consists of 12 residues.

The chain combines TRBV7-8 with TRBJ2-2; maybe TRBD1 (5 bases). CDR1 is SGHVS, CDR2 FQNEAQ, per germline. The length of the CDR3 is 13 residues. V gave up 3 bases and J gave up 7 bases, with 9 bases separating them. CDR3 nucleotides: TGTGCCAGCAGCTTGGGGCTGGGCGGGGAGCTGTTTTTT. Protein product: CASSLGLGGELFF.

This clonotype was seen only once. The rearrangement uses TRBV12-5 and TRBJ2-2, with TRBD1 as a possible D gene (6 bases). The CDR3 has 15 amino acids. Trimming cost V 4 bases and J 5 bases, with 14 bases left between them. In germline, CDR1 is LGHNT, CDR2 FRNRAP. CDR3 region: CASGWGLQGTGELFF. CDR3 bases: TGTGCTAGTGGTTGGGGGCTTCAGGGAACCGGGGAGCTGTTTTTT.

The chain has TRBV3-1 and TRBJ1-5; no clear D. V lost 0 bases and J lost 0, with 6 bases in between. CDR1 is LGHDT, CDR2 YNNKEL, per germline (reference sequence). The CDR3 has 15 amino acids. The CDR3, as DNA: TGTGCCAGCAGCCAAGACCGGGGTAGCAATCAGCCCCAGCATTTT. Encoded protein: CASSQDRGSNQPQHF.

The chain has TRBV11-1 and TRBJ2-1; 9 positions match TRBD2. The germline gives CDR1 SGHAT, CDR2 FQDESV (reference sequence). V shed 1 base and J 6 bases; nucleotides not matched to a gene: 7. This CDR3 has 16 residues. CDR3 loop: CASSLGVAGAANEQFF. The CDR3 coding sequence is TGTGCCAGCAGCTTAGGTGTAGCGGGGGCTGCCAATGAGCAGTTCTTC.

This clonotype was observed a single time. The chain links TRBV20-1 to TRBJ2-3; no definite D call. The CDR3 consists of 13 residues. The germline gives CDR1 DFQATT, CDR2 SNEGSKA (reference sequence). Trimming pared 2 bases from V and 6 bases from J, leaving 12 bases between. This chain's CDR3 is CSARRPYFDTQYF. The CDR3 nucleotides are TGCAGTGCTAGAAGACCCTACTTTGATACGCAGTATTTT.

The chain recombines TRBV12-3 or TRBV12-4 with TRBJ1-5; D remains unclear. V lost 6 bases to trimming and J lost 2 bases, with 14 bases between them. The CDR3 has 15 residues. Written as DNA, the CDR3 is TGTGCCAGCAGCCCTCTTGAGGCTGGCAATCAGCCCCAGCATTTT. Amino acids: CASSPLEAGNQPQHF.

The V call is TRBV6-5, the J call TRBJ2-5, with TRBD2 identical over 10 bases. Germline-derived CDR1 and CDR2 are MNHEY and SVGAGI. V shed 8 bases and J 1 base; nucleotides not matched to a gene: 7. This CDR3 spans 15 amino acids. CDR3 residues: CASGHLAGVQETQYF. CDR3 sequence (DNA): TGTGCCAGCGGACATCTAGCGGGGGTCCAAGAGACCCAGTACTTC.

This clonotype was seen a single time. The chain uses TRBV6-1 and TRBJ2-7, with 10 positions matching TRBD1. CDR3 length equals 17 residues. Germline V gene lookup returns CDR1 MNHNS and CDR2 SASEGT. V shed 3 bases and J 3 bases; nucleotides not matched to a gene: 11. CDR3 loop: CASSDGSLGTGVYEQYF. In nucleotides, the CDR3 is TGTGCCAGCAGTGACGGAAGTCTTGGGACAGGGGTCTACGAGCAGTACTTC.

The rearrangement links TRBV29-1 to TRBJ1-1; 9 bases match TRBD1. The CDR3 runs 16 residues. V gave up 7 bases and J gave up 4 bases; unmatched junction bases: 16. Germline values: CDR1 SQVTM, CDR2 ANQGSEA. Written as DNA, the CDR3 is TGCAGCGCCGTCGGACAGGGGCGGTCAGGGGGCACTGAAGCTTTCTTT. It specifies CSAVGQGRSGGTEAFF.

CDR3 sequence: CASSHEDRAEKLFF. The DNA of the CDR3 is TGTGCCAGCAGCCACGAGGACAGGGCTGAAAAACTGTTTTTT. The V and J genes are TRBV3-1 and TRBJ1-4; the match to TRBD1 covers 8 bases. Germline V CDR1 and CDR2: LGHDT, YNNKEL (reference sequence). The CDR3 is made up of 14 amino acids. J gave up 7 bases and V 3 bases, and 4 bases lay outside the gene matches.

This chain joins TRBV20-1 and TRBJ1-3; no definite D call. There are 14 residues in the CDR3. V lost 5 bases, J lost 4 bases, and 15 bases lay in between. Per germline, CDR1 DFQATT and CDR2 SNEGSKA (reference sequence). CDR3 DNA: TGCAGTGCTTCCGGCGCAATTGTCGGAAACACCATATATTTT. Encoded protein: CSASGAIVGNTIYF.

The chain is built from TRBV15 and TRBJ1-4; no firm D call. This CDR3 is 15 amino acids long. Germline CDR1 is LNHNV and CDR2 is YYDKDF (reference sequence). The V gene lost 2 bases and the J gene lost 6 bases, with 13 bases spanning the gap. Written as DNA, the CDR3 is TGTGCCACCAGCAGAAGGGAGACACACCATGAAAAACTGTTTTTT. Amino acids: CATSRRETHHEKLFF.

V gene TRBV7-2 combines with J gene TRBJ2-3; 12 bases map to TRBD2. Germline trimming cut 4 bases from V and 2 bases from J; bases unmatched to any gene: 7. The CDR3 is made up of 17 amino acids. Germline V gene sequence: CDR1 SGHTA, CDR2 FQGNSA. CDR3 in DNA: TGTGCCAGCAGCTCACTACTAGCGGGGGGCTCCACAGATACGCAGTATTTT. Translating gives CASSSLLAGGSTDTQYF.